This TCR beta chain was captured in a study of T cell responses to AZD1222 COVID-19 vaccine (dated by TCRdb to about 2021). Background on the whole study: AZD1222 recipients given second doses at about 4 weeks or at about 12 weeks were pooled, since spike-specific TCR depth and breadth were not found to differ between the two schedules. A total of 230 to 250 trial participants underwent TCR sequencing, of whom approximately 210 received two doses of AZD1222 and about 25 received two doses of the MenACWY control vaccine. Trial participants were enrolled by age into subgroups of 18-55, 56-69 and 70-plus years, and around 150, 29 and 61 TCR-sequenced participants, respectively, were included in these subgroups. Study-wide findings and limitations: Because no samples from the day 14 peak response were available, repertoires could be characterized only after the peak T cell response. Reportedly, close to half of the unique spike-specific TCRs recognized epitopes lying outside the regions that are mutated in the B.1.351 and B.1.1.7 variants. In the small 56-69-year group, the increase in depth fell short of significance, most likely because of low power. The vaccine-associated CD4 TCRs covered the entire spike protein, and the dominant responses fell in regions 160-218 and 743-854. Participants were mostly white British, with more females than males. The authors suggested clonal diversity may have been underestimated. Only six AZD1222 recipients were SARS-CoV-2 seropositive at baseline, limiting conclusions about previously exposed vaccinees. Spike-specific TCR breadth and depth rose significantly after two AZD1222 doses compared with day 0 and with MenACWY recipients.

The CDR3 regions of human TCRbeta chains were analyzed by immunosequencing. In the original analysis: TCRs in the repertoires were compared against a reference library of SARS-CoV-2-specific TCRs that had been generated with the MIRA antigen-specificity platform. Breadth was defined as the fraction of unique TCRs that were SARS-CoV-2-associated. Depth was defined as the fraction of total T cells that were SARS-CoV-2-associated. Using the MIRA data, each spike-specific TCR was mapped to the spike region that the TCR reacts to and placed in a CD4 or CD8 class. Log10-transformed breadth and depth values were compared by one-way ANOVA with Sidak's multiple comparisons tests. In its TCRdb copy, this immuneACCESS table keeps in-frame sequences only and misses some clones. Where compared with another copy, unresolved V genes explain less than half of these, and the others have no known cause. V and J calls and clone size are as listed in that table; D and trimming were resolved from the DNA. The sample contains 95,000 to 150,000 clones, about 85% of them found a single time. The ten largest clones add up to about 6.2% of the sample.

The time point tag for this specimen amounts to: baseline before first vaccination. Vaccinee samples came from UK trials COV001 and COV002, including a single-blind randomized controlled phase 2/3 trial of AZD1222 (ChAdOx1 nCoV-19) in healthy adults. For TCRbeta chain sequencing, PBMC samples were collected from trial participants at day 0 and at day 28 after the second dose. From its cysteine to its phenylalanine, the CDR3 spans 16 amino acids. Only CDR3 DNA is held: 48 bases, read in frame from base 1. Details on this clone: The antigen this receptor binds is unknown. The input lacks base qualities; no much larger clone sits a single base away.

The chain links TRBV21-1 with TRBJ2-1; TRBD2 is taken as the D call from the table, unchecked against the DNA. TRBV21-1 counts as a pseudogene. The sequence was collected from an adult in good health. The sample was peripheral blood, taken on day 0 of AZD1222 vaccination. Read as DNA, the sequence is TGTGCCAGCAGCGCTTCTAGTCAAAGCTCCTACAATGAGCAGTTCTTC. It translates to CASSASSQSSYNEQFF.